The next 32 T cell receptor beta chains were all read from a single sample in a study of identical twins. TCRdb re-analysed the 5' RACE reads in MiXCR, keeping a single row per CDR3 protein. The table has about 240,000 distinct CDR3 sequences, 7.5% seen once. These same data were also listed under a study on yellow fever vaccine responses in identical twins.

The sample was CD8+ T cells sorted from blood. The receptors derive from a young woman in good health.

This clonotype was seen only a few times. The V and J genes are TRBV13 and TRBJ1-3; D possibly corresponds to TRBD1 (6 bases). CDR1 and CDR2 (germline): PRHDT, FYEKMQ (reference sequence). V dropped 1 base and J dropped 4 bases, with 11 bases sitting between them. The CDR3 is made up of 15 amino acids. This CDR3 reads CASSLESTGGNTIYF. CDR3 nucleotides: TGTGCCAGCAGCTTAGAATCGACAGGAGGAAACACCATATATTTT.

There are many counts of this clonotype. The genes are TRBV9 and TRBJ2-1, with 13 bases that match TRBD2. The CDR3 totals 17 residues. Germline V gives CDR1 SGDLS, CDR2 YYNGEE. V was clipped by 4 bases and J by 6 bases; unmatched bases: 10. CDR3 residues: CASSPRTGTSGTNEQFF. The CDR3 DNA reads TGTGCCAGCAGCCCTAGAACCGGGACTAGCGGGACCAATGAGCAGTTCTTC. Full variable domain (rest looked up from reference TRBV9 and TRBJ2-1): DSGVTQTPKHLITATGQRVTLRCSPRSGDLSVYWYQQSLDQGLQFLIQYYNGEERAKGNILERFSAQQFPDLHSELNLSSLELGDSALYFCASSPRTGTSGTNEQFFGPGTRLTVL.

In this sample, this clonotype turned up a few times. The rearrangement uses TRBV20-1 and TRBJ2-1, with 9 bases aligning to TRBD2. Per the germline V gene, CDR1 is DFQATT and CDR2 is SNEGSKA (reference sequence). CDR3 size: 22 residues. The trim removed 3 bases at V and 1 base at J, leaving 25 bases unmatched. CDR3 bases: TGCAGTGCTAGTGGGGGAGGGGGGAATAGCGGGAGATTTAGAATATCCTACAATGAGCAGTTCTTC. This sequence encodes CSASGGGGNSGRFRISYNEQFF.

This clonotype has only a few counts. The CDR3 spells CATSSRGGRTGELFF. DNA of the CDR3: TGTGCCACCAGTTCGAGGGGGGGACGTACCGGGGAGCTGTTTTTT. This rearrangement joins TRBV24-1 to TRBJ2-2; the D gene is possibly TRBD2 (7 bases). CDR1 KGHDR and CDR2 SFDVKD come from the germline V gene. The CDR3 consists of 15 residues. V lost 6 bases, J lost 5 bases, and 15 bases lay in between.

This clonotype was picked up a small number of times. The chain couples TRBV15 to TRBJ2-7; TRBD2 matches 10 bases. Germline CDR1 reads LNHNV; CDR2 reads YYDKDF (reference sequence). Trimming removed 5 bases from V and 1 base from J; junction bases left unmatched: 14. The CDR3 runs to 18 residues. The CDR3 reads CATSSTKARSGGSYEQYV. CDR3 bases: TGTGCCACCAGCTCGACAAAGGCCCGTAGCGGGGGGTCCTACGAGCAGTACGTC.

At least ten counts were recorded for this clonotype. CDR3 in amino acids: CSVEDLMNTEAFF. In nucleotides, the CDR3 is TGCAGCGTTGAAGATCTTATGAACACTGAAGCTTTCTTT. The chain couples TRBV29-1 to TRBJ1-1; D ambiguous. Trimming stripped 0 bases from V and 0 bases from J, with 5 bases between. Germline lookup yields CDR1 SQVTM and CDR2 ANQGSEA. This CDR3 region has 13 residues.

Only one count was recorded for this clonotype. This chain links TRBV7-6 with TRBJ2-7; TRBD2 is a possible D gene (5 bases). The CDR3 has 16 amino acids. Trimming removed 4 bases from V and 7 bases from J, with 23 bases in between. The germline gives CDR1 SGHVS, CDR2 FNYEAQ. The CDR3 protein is CASSSLVGLLVQEQYF. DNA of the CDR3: TGTGCCAGCAGCTCCTTAGTGGGTTTACTAGTCCAGGAGCAGTACTTC.

The CDR3: CASSPRLAGNTGELFF. The CDR3 nucleotides read TGTGCCAGCAGCCCTCGACTAGCGGGAAACACCGGGGAGCTGTTTTTT. This chain connects TRBV27 to TRBJ2-2; 11 positions agree with TRBD2. Germline V gives CDR1 MNHEY, CDR2 SMNVEV (reference sequence). CDR3 size: 16 residues. V trimming: 6 bases; J trimming: 2 bases; junction bases outside the gene matches: 5.

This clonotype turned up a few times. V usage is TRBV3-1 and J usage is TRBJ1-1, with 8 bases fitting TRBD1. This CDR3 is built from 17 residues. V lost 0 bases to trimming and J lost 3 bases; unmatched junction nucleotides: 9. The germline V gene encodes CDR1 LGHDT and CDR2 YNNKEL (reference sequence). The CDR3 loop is CASSQEPGDRFDTEAFF. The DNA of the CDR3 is TGTGCCAGCAGCCAAGAACCAGGGGACAGGTTCGACACTGAAGCTTTCTTT.

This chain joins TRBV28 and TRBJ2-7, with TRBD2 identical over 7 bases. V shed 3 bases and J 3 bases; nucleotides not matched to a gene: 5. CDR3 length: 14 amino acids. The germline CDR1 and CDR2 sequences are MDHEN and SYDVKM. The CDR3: CASSLGGTYYEQYV. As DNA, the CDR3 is TGTGCCAGCAGTTTGGGAGGGACGTACTACGAGCAGTACGTC.

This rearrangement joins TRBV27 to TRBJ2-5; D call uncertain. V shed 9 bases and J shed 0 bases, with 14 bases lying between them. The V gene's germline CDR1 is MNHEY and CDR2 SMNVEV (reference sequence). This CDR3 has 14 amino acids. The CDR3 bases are TGTGCCAGTGGGCGCGGTACAGACCAAGAGACCCAGTACTTC. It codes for CASGRGTDQETQYF.

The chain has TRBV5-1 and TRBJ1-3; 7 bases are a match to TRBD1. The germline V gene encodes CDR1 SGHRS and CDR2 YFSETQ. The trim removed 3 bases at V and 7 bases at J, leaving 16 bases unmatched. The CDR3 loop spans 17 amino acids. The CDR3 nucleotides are TGCGCCAGCAGCTCAGCCTTCACAGGGGCCGATAGGAACACCATATATTTT. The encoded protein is CASSSAFTGADRNTIYF.

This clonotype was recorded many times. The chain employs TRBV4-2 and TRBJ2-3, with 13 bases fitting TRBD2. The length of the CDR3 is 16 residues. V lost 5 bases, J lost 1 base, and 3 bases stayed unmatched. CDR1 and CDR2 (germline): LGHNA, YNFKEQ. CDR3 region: CASSITSGGGTDTQYF. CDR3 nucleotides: TGTGCCAGCAGCATCACTAGCGGGGGGGGCACAGATACGCAGTATTTT.

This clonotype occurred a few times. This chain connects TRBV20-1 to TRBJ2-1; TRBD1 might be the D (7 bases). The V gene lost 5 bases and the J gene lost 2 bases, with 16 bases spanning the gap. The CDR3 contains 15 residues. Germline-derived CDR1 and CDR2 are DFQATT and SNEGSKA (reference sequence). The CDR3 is CSAPNRGGTYNEQFF. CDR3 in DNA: TGCAGTGCTCCTAACAGGGGAGGAACCTACAATGAGCAGTTCTTC.

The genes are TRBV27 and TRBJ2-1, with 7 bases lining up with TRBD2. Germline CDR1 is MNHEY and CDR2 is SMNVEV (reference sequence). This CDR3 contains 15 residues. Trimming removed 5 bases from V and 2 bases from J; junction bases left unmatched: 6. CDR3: CASSPTSATYNEQFF. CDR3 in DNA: TGTGCCAGCAGTCCCACTAGCGCAACCTACAATGAGCAGTTCTTC.

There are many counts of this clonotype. CDR3 residues: CASSPDSRENYEQYF. In DNA, the CDR3 is TGCGCCAGCAGCCCGGATTCGCGGGAGAACTACGAGCAGTACTTC. This chain joins TRBV5-1 and TRBJ2-7; TRBD2 agrees at 7 bases. From germline, CDR1 is SGHRS and CDR2 YFSETQ. J lost 3 bases, V lost 4 bases, and 10 bases had no gene match. The CDR3 runs to 15 residues. The variable domain in full, with the rest retrieved from reference TRBV5-1 and TRBJ2-7, is KAGVTQTPRYLIKTRGQQVTLSCSPISGHRSVSWYQQTPGQGLQFLFEYFSETQRNKGNFPGRFSGRQFSNSRSEMNVSTLELGDSALYLCASSPDSRENYEQYFGPGTRLTVT.

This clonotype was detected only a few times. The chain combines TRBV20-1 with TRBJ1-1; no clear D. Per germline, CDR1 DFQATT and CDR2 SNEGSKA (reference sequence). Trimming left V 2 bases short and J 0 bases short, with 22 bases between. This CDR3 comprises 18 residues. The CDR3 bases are TGCAGTGCTAGAACGAGTGACTTCTTGGACCTCGTGAACACTGAAGCTTTCTTT. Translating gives CSARTSDFLDLVNTEAFF.

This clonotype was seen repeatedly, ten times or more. The CDR3 protein is CASSPHRDDLGRYEQFF. Here the CDR3 DNA reads TGTGCCAGCAGTCCGCACAGGGATGATTTGGGTCGGTATGAGCAGTTCTTC. The gene calls are TRBV12-3 or TRBV12-4 and TRBJ2-1; D may be TRBD1 (6 bases). Deletions cut 5 bases from V and 8 bases from J, with 25 bases between. The CDR3 is 17 amino acids.

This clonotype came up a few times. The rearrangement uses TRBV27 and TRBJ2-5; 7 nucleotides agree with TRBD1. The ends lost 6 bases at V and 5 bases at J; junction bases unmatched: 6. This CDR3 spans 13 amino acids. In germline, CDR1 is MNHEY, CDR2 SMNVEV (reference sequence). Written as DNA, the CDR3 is TGTGCCAGCAGGACAGGGATGTTGGAGACCCAGTACTTC. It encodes CASRTGMLETQYF.

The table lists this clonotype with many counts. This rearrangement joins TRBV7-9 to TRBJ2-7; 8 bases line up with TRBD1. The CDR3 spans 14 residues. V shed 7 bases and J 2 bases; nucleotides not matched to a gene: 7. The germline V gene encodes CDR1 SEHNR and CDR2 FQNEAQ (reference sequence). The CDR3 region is CASNEIQGAYEQYF. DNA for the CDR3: TGTGCCAGCAACGAAATACAGGGGGCCTACGAGCAGTACTTC.

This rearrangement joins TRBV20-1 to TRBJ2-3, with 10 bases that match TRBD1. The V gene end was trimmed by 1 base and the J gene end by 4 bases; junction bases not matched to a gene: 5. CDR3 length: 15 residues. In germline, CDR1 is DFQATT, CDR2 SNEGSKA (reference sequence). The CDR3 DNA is TGCAGTGCTAGAGCCGTAGGACAGGGGGCAGATACGCAGTATTTT. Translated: CSARAVGQGADTQYF.

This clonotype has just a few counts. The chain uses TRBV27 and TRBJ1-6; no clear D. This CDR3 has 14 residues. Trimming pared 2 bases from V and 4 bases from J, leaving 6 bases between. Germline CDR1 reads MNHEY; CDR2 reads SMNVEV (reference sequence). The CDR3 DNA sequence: TGTGCCAGCAGTTTAGGACCGTATAATTCACCCCTCCACTTT. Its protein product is CASSLGPYNSPLHF.

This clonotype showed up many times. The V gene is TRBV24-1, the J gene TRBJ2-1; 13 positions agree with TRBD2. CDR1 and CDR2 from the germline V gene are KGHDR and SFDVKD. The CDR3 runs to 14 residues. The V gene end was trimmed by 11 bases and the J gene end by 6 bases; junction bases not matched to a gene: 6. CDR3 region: CAIQRTSGSNEQFF. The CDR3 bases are TGTGCCATCCAGAGGACTAGCGGGAGCAATGAGCAGTTCTTC.

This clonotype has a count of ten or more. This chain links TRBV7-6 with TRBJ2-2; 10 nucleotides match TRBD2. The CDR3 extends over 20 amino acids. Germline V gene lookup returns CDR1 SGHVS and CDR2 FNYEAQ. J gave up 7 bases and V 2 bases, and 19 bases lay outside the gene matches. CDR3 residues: CASSLPTLIAGGPLVGELFF. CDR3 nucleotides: TGTGCCAGCAGCTTACCCACCCTCATAGCGGGAGGCCCGTTGGTCGGGGAGCTGTTTTTT.

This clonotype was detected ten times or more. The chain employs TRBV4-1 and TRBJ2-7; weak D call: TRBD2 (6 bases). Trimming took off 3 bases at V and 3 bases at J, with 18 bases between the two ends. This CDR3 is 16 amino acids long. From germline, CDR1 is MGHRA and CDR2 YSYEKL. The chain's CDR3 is CASSQADSGSLYEQYF. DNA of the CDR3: TGCGCCAGCAGCCAGGCTGACTCCGGGAGCCTCTACGAGCAGTACTTC.

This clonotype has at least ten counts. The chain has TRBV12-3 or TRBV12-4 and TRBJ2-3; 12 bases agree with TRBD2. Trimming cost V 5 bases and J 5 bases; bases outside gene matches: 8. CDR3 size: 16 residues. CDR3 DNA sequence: TGTGCCAGCAGTCCCCTAGCGGGAGGGCCGGTAGATACGCAGTATTTT. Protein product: CASSPLAGGPVDTQYF.

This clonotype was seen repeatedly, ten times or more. The CDR3: CASSHRRGLAGDSSYNEQFF. In DNA, the CDR3 is TGCGCCAGCAGCCATCGCCGAGGACTAGCGGGAGATTCATCCTACAATGAGCAGTTCTTC. The chain combines TRBV4-1 with TRBJ2-1, with TRBD2 matching over 13 bases. There are 20 residues in the CDR3. J was trimmed by 1 base and V by 3 bases; bases with no gene match: 12. CDR1 is MGHRA, CDR2 YSYEKL, per germline.

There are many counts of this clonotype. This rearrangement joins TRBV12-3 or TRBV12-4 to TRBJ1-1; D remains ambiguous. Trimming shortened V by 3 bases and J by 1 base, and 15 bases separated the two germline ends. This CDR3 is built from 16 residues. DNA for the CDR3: TGTGCCAGCAGTTTTAGGATGGGCTGGTGGAACACTGAAGCTTTCTTT. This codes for CASSFRMGWWNTEAFF.

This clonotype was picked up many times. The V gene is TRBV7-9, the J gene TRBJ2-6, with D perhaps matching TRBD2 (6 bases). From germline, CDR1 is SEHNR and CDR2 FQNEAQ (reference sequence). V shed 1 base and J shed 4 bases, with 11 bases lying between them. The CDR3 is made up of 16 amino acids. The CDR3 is CASSLGAGTGANVLTF. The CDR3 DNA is TGTGCCAGCAGCTTAGGGGCGGGGACCGGGGCCAACGTCCTGACTTTC.

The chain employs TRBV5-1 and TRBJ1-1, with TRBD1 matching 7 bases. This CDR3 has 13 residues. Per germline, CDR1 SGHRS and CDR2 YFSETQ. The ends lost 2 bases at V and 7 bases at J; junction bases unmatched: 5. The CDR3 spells CASSFGTDLEAFF. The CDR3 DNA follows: TGCGCCAGCAGCTTCGGGACAGATCTTGAAGCTTTCTTT.

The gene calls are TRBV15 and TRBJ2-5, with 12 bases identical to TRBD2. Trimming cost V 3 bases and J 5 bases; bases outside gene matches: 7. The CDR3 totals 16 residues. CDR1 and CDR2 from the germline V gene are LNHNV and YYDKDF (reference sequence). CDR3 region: CATSRTLLAGGETQYF. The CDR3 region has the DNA TGTGCCACCAGCAGGACCCTTCTAGCGGGAGGGGAGACCCAGTACTTC.

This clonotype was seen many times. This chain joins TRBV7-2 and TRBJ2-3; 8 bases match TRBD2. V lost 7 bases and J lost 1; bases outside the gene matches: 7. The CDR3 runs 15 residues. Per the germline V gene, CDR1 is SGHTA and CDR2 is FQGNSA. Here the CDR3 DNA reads TGTGCCAGCACCCCCTCGGGGGGGCGCACAGATACGCAGTATTTT. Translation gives CASTPSGGRTDTQYF.